This T cell receptor (beta chain) was recovered during a study of cytomegalovirus exposure and HLA in healthy donors. Study summary: The Caucasian-associated ancestry cluster held roughly 80% of under 450 genotyped donors. Notes on the study in general: Reportedly, fewer N-insertions than the roughly 600-donor mean appeared in an Asian-associated ancestry cluster in a later analysis. A cluster of highly shared sequence variants was likely a sequencing artifact.

The study ran its PCR with 60 Vbeta and 13 Jbeta primers. Authors' data handling: The count from a later analysis was 70 million to 85 million unique TCR beta chains, some 12 million of them shared. Assay used: immunoSEQ multiplex PCR; TCRdb lists only in-frame clones, some missing. D and trimming were read from the DNA, whereas the V and J calls and clone size are those reported in that table. The sample records 140,000 to 150,000 clones, about 84% being singletons. Germline CDR1 SGHVS, CDR2 FQNEAQ. V gave up 0 bases and J gave up 3 bases, with 8 bases separating them. CDR3 length equals 14 residues. About this clone itself: Antigen: not known.

The rearrangement uses TRBV7-8 and TRBJ1-2; D is possibly TRBD1 (6 bases). Sequencing was carried out using PBMCs. This TCR was sampled from a woman younger than 35 in good health and CMV-seropositive. CDR3 coding DNA: TGTGCCAGCAGCTTAGCGGACAGAGACTATGGCTACACCTTC. Its protein is CASSLADRDYGYTF. The complete variable domain, with remaining parts taken from reference TRBV7-8 and TRBJ1-2, reads GAGVSQSPRYKVAKRGQDVALRCDPISGHVSLFWYQQALGQGPEFLTYFQNEAQLDKSGLPSDRFFAERPEGSVSTLKIQRTQQEDSAVYLCASSLADRDYGYTFGSGTRLTVV.